One T cell receptor beta chain is described in this entry. Its target antigen remains unknown. The source of the sample is a study of monozygotic twins with inflammatory bowel disease (dated by TCRdb to 2018 to 2020). Background for the entire study: In total, roughly 30 monozygotic twin pairs made up the full study: 19 Danish pairs, all IBD-discordant, plus nine German pairs, of which four were IBD-concordant and five were IBD-discordant. The search for disease-associated traits relied mainly on comparing IBD patients with their genetically identical healthy co-twins within discordant pairs. Each individual had, on average, about 151 000 unique TCRalpha sequences and 181 000 unique TCRbeta sequences available for analysis.

The investigation overall reported the following: The results gave no support for a single strong signal or clonotype linked to IBD. Compared with healthy twins, IBD patients shared fewer clonotypes with other individuals, and the difference was most pronounced in patients with signs of disease activity. Concordant and discordant twins showed no difference in repertoire similarity, possibly because of limited statistical power. Differing immunosuppressive treatments among patients may have added background noise and inter-individual variability to the repertoires. Distinction between different T cell subtypes could not be achieved in the analysis. TCRbeta repertoire diversity, by inverse Simpson index, was decreased in IBD patients compared with their healthy co-twins.

The library came from 5' RACE. For each TCR library, approximately 3,700 ng of total RNA was used. For each sample, cDNA was synthesized in eight separate reactions using SMARTScribe reverse transcriptase. During cDNA synthesis, unique molecular identifiers containing a 6-nucleotide sample barcode were introduced by template switching. TCRalpha and TCRbeta cDNA was amplified in two nested PCRs of roughly 16 and 10 cycles, and bead purification was carried out after each PCR. Before amplification, the cDNA was treated with uracil DNA-glycosylase and purified using the QIAquick PCR purification kit. The second PCR added Illumina TruSeq-compatible adapters along with sample-specific barcodes. TapeStation and Qubit were used to check library quality and concentration, and about 4.5 ng of each library was pooled. The pooled libraries were sequenced with 2 x 100 bp reads and custom sequencing primers on an Illumina HiSeq2500 single-index Rapid Run. As for how the authors treated the data: PCR and sequencing errors were corrected by UMI-based consensus assembly using MiGEC version 1.2.6. MiXCR version 2.1.1 handled V(D)J alignment, clonotype assembly and CDR3 extraction. Normalisation of gene usage, clonotype sharing and MAIT/NKT TCR abundance was achieved by analysing the top 1000, 10 000 and 20 000 clonotypes per sample. Diversity was computed as the inverse Simpson index with the vegan R package after downsampling to 27 000 UMIs. Paired Mann-Whitney U tests on discordant twin pairs were used, with Benjamini-Hochberg multiple-testing correction. Each entry corresponds to one CDR3 protein sequence from reads that TCRdb reprocessed, and DNA is not given. TCRdb's processing, not the authors', yielded these V and J calls. This specimen's table enumerates 300,000 to 400,000 distinct CDR3 sequences. The top ten constitute around 2% of the sample.

The CDR3, from cysteine to phenylalanine, totals 12 residues. The DNA is unrecorded. Based on the germline V gene, the CDR1 and CDR2 sequences are MRHNA and SNTAGT. From each donor, an approximately 2.5 ml peripheral blood sample was collected into PAXgene tubes and stored at -80 degrees C. Without T cell sorting, total RNA was isolated from whole blood using the PAXgene blood miRNA kit on an automated QIAcube. Deep TCRalpha and TCRbeta repertoire profiling with unique molecular barcoding was performed on peripheral blood of monozygotic twin pairs concordant or discordant for inflammatory bowel disease. Smoking habits were recorded for all twin pairs, with individuals classified as current, former or never smokers.

The chain couples TRBV6-4 to TRBJ2-7; the TCRdb call, TRBD1, lacks DNA for checking. Material for sequencing was blood. The origin of this receptor is a human donor with ulcerative colitis or Crohn's disease, or a healthy co-twin of an affected twin (not recorded which). The CDR3 reads as follows: CARSPTGLHQYF.